This entry lists 7 T cell receptor beta chains sequenced from one sample in a study of STAT5B mutations in CD4+ large granular lymphocyte leukemia. The protocol was immunoSEQ multiplex PCR, while the TCRdb copy is restricted to in-frame clones and leaves out a portion. The table lists about 19,000 clones, roughly 83% of them singletons. Sequencing used CD4+ T cells from blood buffy coats. All receptors come from a human donor in good health.

The gene calls are TRBV18 and TRBJ1-3; D gene unclear. Germline V lookup: CDR1 KGHSH, CDR2 LQKENI. V was cut by 5 bases and J by 5 bases, with 16 bases left in between. The CDR3 contains 15 residues. In DNA, the CDR3 is TGTGCCAGCTCAACGGAAGGGCGAAACAGAAACACCATATATTTT. Translation gives CASSTEGRNRNTIYF.

The gene calls are TRBV27 and TRBJ2-3; D is perhaps TRBD1 or TRBD2 (5 bases each). V gave up 6 bases and J gave up 2 bases, with 9 bases separating them. This CDR3 spans 13 amino acids. Germline CDR1 MNHEY, CDR2 SMNVEV (reference sequence). The CDR3, as DNA: TGTGCCAGCAGGGGACCGAACACAGATACGCAGTATTTT. Translated, it gives CASRGPNTDTQYF.

This clone appeared a single time. The rearrangement joins TRBV19 to TRBJ2-1; D possibly corresponds to TRBD2 (6 bases). The V end lost 7 bases, the J end lost 1 base, and 29 bases lay between the germline ends. The length of the CDR3 is 20 residues. Germline V lookup: CDR1 LNHDA, CDR2 SQIVND (reference sequence). The CDR3 reads CASIKTGDPFGRKSYNEQFF. DNA of the CDR3: TGTGCCAGTATAAAAACGGGGGATCCTTTTGGGCGAAAATCCTACAATGAGCAGTTCTTC.

The chain employs TRBV6-5 and TRBJ2-7; 10 positions agree with TRBD1. Germline CDR1 reads MNHEY; CDR2 reads SVGAGI. The CDR3 sequence is 14 residues long. The ends lost 6 bases at V and 3 bases at J; junction bases unmatched: 5. In nucleotides, the CDR3 is TGTGCCAGCAGCCAGACAGGGGGCGTCTACGAGCAGTACTTC. Translating it yields CASSQTGGVYEQYF.

The gene calls are TRBV19 and TRBJ1-4, with 7 bases lining up with TRBD1. The CDR3 runs to 18 residues. With 5 bases clipped from V and 3 bases from J, the junction kept 15 bases outside the gene matches. Germline lookup yields CDR1 LNHDA and CDR2 SQIVND (reference sequence). CDR3 protein: CASSPSQGGWDSNEKLFF. The CDR3 coding sequence is TGTGCCAGTAGTCCCTCCCAGGGGGGCTGGGATTCTAATGAAAAACTGTTTTTT.

The chain couples TRBV4-2 to TRBJ2-3, with unresolved D. This CDR3 spans 14 amino acids. The germline gives CDR1 LGHNA, CDR2 YNFKEQ. V lost 3 bases and J 0 bases, leaving 7 bases between the germline ends. The CDR3 spells CASSQGFSTDTQYF. The CDR3, as DNA: TGTGCCAGCAGCCAGGGTTTTAGCACAGATACGCAGTATTTT.

This clone has a single count. This rearrangement joins TRBV4-1 to TRBJ2-7, with a tentative D call TRBD2 (5 bases). CDR1 MGHRA and CDR2 YSYEKL come from the germline V gene. This CDR3 has 15 residues. Trimming left V 1 base short and J 2 bases short, with 12 bases between. CDR3 nucleotides: TGCGCCAGCAGCCAAGTCGAGGGAGCCCCCTACGAGCAGTACTTC. Translated, it gives CASSQVEGAPYEQYF.